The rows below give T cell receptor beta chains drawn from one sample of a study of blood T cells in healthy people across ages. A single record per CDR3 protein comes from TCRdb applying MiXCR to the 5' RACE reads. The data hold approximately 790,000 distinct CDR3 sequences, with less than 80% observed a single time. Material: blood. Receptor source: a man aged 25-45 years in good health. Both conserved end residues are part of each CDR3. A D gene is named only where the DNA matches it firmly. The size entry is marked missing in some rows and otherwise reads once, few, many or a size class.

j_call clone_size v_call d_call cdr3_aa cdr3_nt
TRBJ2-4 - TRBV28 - CASSAMTVKNIQYF TGTGCCAGCAGTGCCATGACAGTTAAAAACATTCAGTACTTC
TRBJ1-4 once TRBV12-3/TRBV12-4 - CASSYDRRNEKLFF TGTGCCAGCAGTTACGATCGACGCAATGAAAAACTGTTTTTT
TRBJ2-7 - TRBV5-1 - CASSTGTLGTEQYF TGCGCCAGCAGTACCGGGACTTTGGGGACCGAGCAGTACTTC
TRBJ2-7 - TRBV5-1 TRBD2 CASSRDYESSYEQYF TGCGCCAGCAGCCGGGACTATGAGAGCTCCTACGAGCAGTACTTC
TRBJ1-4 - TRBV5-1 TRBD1 CASSSNRDRGEKLFF TGCGCCAGCAGCTCCAACCGGGACAGGGGTGAAAAACTGTTTTTT
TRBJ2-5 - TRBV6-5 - CASSPRHGTPDGEQYF TGTGCCAGCAGTCCACGACACGGGACCCCGGATGGGGAGCAGTACTTC
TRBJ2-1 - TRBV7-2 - CASSEQVQEQFF TGTGCCAGCAGCGAACAGGTCCAAGAGCAGTTCTTC
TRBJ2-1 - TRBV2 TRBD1 CASQSPGQNQFF TGTGCCTCCCAAAGCCCGGGACAGAACCAGTTCTTC
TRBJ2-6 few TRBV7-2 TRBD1 CASSQQGDSGANVLTF TGTGCCAGCAGCCAGCAGGGGGACTCTGGGGCCAACGTCCTGACTTTC
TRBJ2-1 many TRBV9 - CASSPLYRDDEQFF TGTGCCAGCAGCCCGCTTTACAGGGATGATGAGCAGTTCTTC
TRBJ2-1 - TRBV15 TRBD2 CATRLAGNNEQFF TGTGCCACCAGGCTAGCGGGGAACAATGAGCAGTTCTTC
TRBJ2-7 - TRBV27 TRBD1 CASSLQGANYEQYF TGTGCCAGCAGTTTACAGGGGGCTAACTACGAGCAGTACTTC
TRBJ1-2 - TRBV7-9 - CASSLGFNYGYTF TGTGCCAGCAGCTTAGGATTCAACTATGGCTACACCTTC
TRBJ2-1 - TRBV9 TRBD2 CASSVGLAGGEQFF TGTGCCAGCAGCGTAGGTCTAGCGGGGGGGGAGCAGTTCTTC
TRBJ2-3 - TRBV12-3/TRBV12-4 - CASRARADLWDTQYF TGTGCCAGCAGAGCCCGGGCCGACCTTTGGGATACGCAGTATTTT
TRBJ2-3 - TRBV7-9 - CASSLAAGATANTQYF TGTGCCAGCAGCCTAGCGGCGGGGGCTACGGCGAATACGCAGTATTTT
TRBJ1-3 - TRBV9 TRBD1 CASSGGQTSGNTIYF TGTGCCAGCAGCGGGGGACAGACTTCTGGAAACACCATATATTTT
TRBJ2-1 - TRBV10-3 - CAISESRNSGTNNEQFF TGTGCCATCAGTGAGTCGCGCAACTCCGGGACGAACAATGAGCAGTTCTTC
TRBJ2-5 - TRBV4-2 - CASRGIIGETQYF TGTGCCAGCCGAGGAATAATTGGAGAGACCCAGTACTTC
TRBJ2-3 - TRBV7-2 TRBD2 CASSLGLTSGPTDTQYF TGTGCCAGCAGCTTAGGGTTGACTAGCGGACCCACAGATACGCAGTATTTT
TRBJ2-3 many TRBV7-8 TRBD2 CASTVLGGADTQYF TGTGCCAGCACCGTCCTTGGGGGGGCAGATACGCAGTATTTT
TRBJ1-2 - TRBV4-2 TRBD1 CASSQGTGSGYTF TGTGCCAGCAGCCAAGGGACAGGGAGTGGCTACACCTTC
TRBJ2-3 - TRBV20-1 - CSARTTSPTDTQYF TGCAGTGCTAGAACAACTAGCCCTACGGATACGCAGTATTTT
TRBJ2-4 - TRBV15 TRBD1 CATRDSRNIQYF TGTGCCACCCGGGACAGTCGAAACATTCAGTACTTC
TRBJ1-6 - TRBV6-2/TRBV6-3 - CASSYYAGGSNSPLHF TGTGCCAGCAGTTACTACGCCGGAGGTAGTAATTCACCCCTCCACTTT
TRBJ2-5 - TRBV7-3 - CASSLIGGSETQYF TGTGCCAGCAGCTTAATTGGGGGGTCGGAGACCCAGTACTTC
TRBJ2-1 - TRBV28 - CASSLDQGDEQFF TGTGCCAGCAGTTTGGATCAGGGCGATGAGCAGTTCTTC
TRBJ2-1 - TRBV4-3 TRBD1 CASSQDETGGLLDEQFF TGCGCCAGCAGCCAAGATGAGACAGGGGGTCTTCTAGATGAGCAGTTCTTC
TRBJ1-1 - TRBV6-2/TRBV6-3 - CASSYFSRGFEAFF TGTGCCAGCAGTTACTTTAGCAGGGGATTTGAAGCTTTCTTT
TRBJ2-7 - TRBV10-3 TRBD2 CAIKGGGASYEQYF TGTGCCATCAAGGGCGGGGGGGCCTCCTACGAGCAGTACTTC
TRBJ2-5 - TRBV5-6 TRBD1 CASSISGQQETQYF TGTGCCAGCAGCATTTCGGGACAGCAAGAGACCCAGTACTTC
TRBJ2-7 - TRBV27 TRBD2 CASSLDGGAYEQYF TGTGCCAGCAGTTTAGACGGGGGGGCCTACGAGCAGTACTTC
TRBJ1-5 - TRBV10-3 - CAISEQGRDGRQPQHF TGTGCCATCAGTGAGCAGGGCCGGGACGGAAGGCAGCCCCAGCATTTT
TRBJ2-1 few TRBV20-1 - CSARGRIEQFF TGCAGTGCTAGGGGGCGGATTGAGCAGTTCTTC
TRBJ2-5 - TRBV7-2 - CASSHGGGRETQYF TGTGCCAGCAGCCACGGAGGGGGCAGGGAGACCCAGTACTTC
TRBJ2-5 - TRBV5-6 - CASSQGLETQYF TGTGCCAGCAGCCAGGGTCTCGAGACCCAGTACTTC
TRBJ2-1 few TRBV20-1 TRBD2 CSARSSGGPQSYNEQFF TGCAGTGCTAGAAGTAGCGGGGGGCCTCAATCCTACAATGAGCAGTTCTTC
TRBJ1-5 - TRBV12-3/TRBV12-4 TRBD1 CASSPAGGSQPQHF TGTGCCAGCAGCCCCGCAGGGGGAAGTCAGCCCCAGCATTTT
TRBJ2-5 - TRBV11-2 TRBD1 CASTRGGAFSGETQYF TGTGCCAGCACCCGAGGGGGCGCTTTCTCAGGAGAGACCCAGTACTTC
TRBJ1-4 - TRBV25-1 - CASSDTGRPHEKLFF TGTGCCAGCAGTGATACTGGGCGACCCCATGAAAAACTGTTTTTT
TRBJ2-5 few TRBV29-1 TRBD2 CSVDSGGGNEQYF TGCAGCGTTGATTCGGGGGGAGGTAATGAGCAGTACTTC
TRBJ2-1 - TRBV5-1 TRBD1 CASSVTGGLYNEQFF TGCGCCAGCAGCGTTACAGGGGGCCTCTACAATGAGCAGTTCTTC
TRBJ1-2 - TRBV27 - CASSLQGALYGYTF TGTGCCAGCAGTTTACAAGGGGCGCTTTATGGCTACACCTTC
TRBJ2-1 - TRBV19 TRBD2 CASRPGLGNEQFF TGTGCCAGTAGGCCGGGACTAGGCAATGAGCAGTTCTTC
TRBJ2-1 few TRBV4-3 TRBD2 CASSQDQAGGLIYNEQFF TGCGCCAGCAGCCAAGATCAGGCGGGGGGCCTAATATACAATGAGCAGTTCTTC
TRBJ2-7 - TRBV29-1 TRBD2 CSLAGDEQYF TGCAGCCTAGCGGGGGATGAGCAGTACTTC
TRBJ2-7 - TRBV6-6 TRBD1 CASGARDRVYEQYF TGTGCCAGCGGCGCCAGGGACAGGGTCTACGAGCAGTACTTC
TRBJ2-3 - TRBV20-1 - CSAMGREETDTQYF TGCAGTGCTATGGGCAGGGAGGAGACAGATACGCAGTATTTT
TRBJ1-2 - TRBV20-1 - CSASPPGKHYGYTF TGCAGTGCTAGTCCCCCAGGGAAGCACTATGGCTACACCTTC
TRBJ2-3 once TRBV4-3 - CASSPGGQEADTQYF TGCGCCAGCAGCCCCGGGGGGCAGGAAGCAGATACGCAGTATTTT
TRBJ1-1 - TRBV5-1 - CANPKGEDTEAFF TGCGCCAACCCAAAGGGGGAGGACACTGAAGCTTTCTTT
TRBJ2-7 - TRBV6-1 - CAVAAAVYEQYF TGTGCGGTAGCCGCAGCAGTCTACGAGCAGTACTTC
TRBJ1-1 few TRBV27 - CASSWDKNTEAFF TGTGCCAGCAGTTGGGACAAGAACACTGAAGCTTTCTTT
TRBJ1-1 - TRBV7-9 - CASSLGQLHTEAFF TGTGCCAGCAGCTTAGGACAGCTACACACTGAAGCTTTCTTT
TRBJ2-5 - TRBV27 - CASSEGSGEQYF TGTGCCAGCAGTGAAGGGTCAGGGGAGCAGTACTTC